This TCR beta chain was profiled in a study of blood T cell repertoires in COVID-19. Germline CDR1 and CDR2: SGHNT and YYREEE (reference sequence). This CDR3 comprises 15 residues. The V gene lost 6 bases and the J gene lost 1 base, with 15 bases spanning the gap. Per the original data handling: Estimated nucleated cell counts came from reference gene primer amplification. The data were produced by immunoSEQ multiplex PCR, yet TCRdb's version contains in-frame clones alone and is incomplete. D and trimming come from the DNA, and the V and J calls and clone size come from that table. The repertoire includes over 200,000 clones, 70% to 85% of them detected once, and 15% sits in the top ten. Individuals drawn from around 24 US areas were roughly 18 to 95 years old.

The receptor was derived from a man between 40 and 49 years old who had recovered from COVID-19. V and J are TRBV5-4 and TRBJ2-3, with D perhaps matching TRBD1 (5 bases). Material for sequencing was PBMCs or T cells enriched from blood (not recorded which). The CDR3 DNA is TGTGCCAGCACCACAAGGGGCAGGGGCACAGATACGCAGTATTTT. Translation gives CASTTRGRGTDTQYF.